The 13 T cell receptor beta chains listed next were all sequenced from one sample in a study of STAT3 mutations in large granular lymphocyte leukemia. Whole-study results and caveats: At least one immunodominant TCR beta clonotype appeared in every T-cell large granular lymphocyte leukemia patient.

Clones were read by immunoSEQ multiplex PCR, and TCRdb kept only the in-frame ones, dropping some. The sample includes tens of thousands of clones, approximately 83% seen only once; the top ten take approximately 11%. Antigen specificity for these receptors is unknown. Sequencing input: peripheral blood mononuclear cells. All receptors derive from a man aged 55 to 70 with T-cell large granular lymphocyte leukemia. Some clones in this sample may be carry-over from other donors' samples.

This clone occurred a few times. This chain connects TRBV5-1 to TRBJ2-3; 8 nucleotides align to TRBD2. This CDR3 has 13 amino acids. V lost 4 bases, J lost 4 bases, and 2 bases stayed unmatched. Germline V gene sequence: CDR1 SGHRS, CDR2 YFSETQ. This CDR3 is CASSREGADTQYF. CDR3 sequence (DNA): TGCGCCAGCAGCCGGGAGGGTGCAGATACGCAGTATTTT.

The CDR3 spells CAISDEGFNTEAFF. CDR3 in DNA: TGTGCCATCAGTGACGAGGGGTTCAACACTGAAGCTTTCTTT. The chain carries TRBV10-3 and TRBJ1-1, with D perhaps matching TRBD1 (5 bases). The V end lost 3 bases, the J end lost 2 bases, and 10 bases lay between the germline ends. CDR1 and CDR2 from the germline V gene are ENHRY and SYGVKD. CDR3 size: 14 residues.

This chain links TRBV5-4 with TRBJ2-5, with 7 bases identical to TRBD1. Germline V gives CDR1 SGHNT, CDR2 YYREEE (reference sequence). V lost 4 bases and J lost 1; bases outside the gene matches: 4. The CDR3 consists of 14 residues. The CDR3 DNA reads TGTGCCAGCAGCCTGACAGGGACCCAAGAGACCCAGTACTTC. Protein product: CASSLTGTQETQYF.

The chain joins TRBV7-9 to TRBJ2-1; 10 nucleotides agree with TRBD1. The V segment lost 6 bases and the J segment 6 bases; nucleotides outside the gene matches: 5. Germline lookup yields CDR1 SEHNR and CDR2 FQNEAQ (reference sequence). This CDR3 region has 14 residues. In DNA form, the CDR3 reads TGTGCCAGCAGTTGGGACAGGGGATTCAATGAGCAGTTCTTC. Its protein is CASSWDRGFNEQFF. Filled out from reference TRBV7-9 and TRBJ2-1, the complete variable domain reads DTGVSQNPRHKITKRGQNVTFRCDPISEHNRLYWYRQTLGQGPEFLTYFQNEAQLEKSRLLSDRFSAERPKGSFSTLEIQRTEQGDSAMYLCASSWDRGFNEQFFGPGTRLTVL.

This clone appeared once. This chain uses TRBV2 with TRBJ2-7; D is unresolved. Germline V gene data show CDR1 as SNHLY and CDR2 as FYNNEI. The V gene lost 4 bases and the J gene lost 0 bases, with 10 bases spanning the gap. This CDR3 is built from 14 residues. The CDR3 here is CASSARSDSYEQYF. The CDR3 coding sequence is TGTGCCAGCAGTGCCAGGAGCGACTCCTACGAGCAGTACTTC. Combining the CDR3 with reference TRBV2 and TRBJ2-7 gives the whole variable domain EPEVTQTPSHQVTQMGQEVILRCVPISNHLYFYWYRQILGQKVEFLVSFYNNEISEKSEIFDDQFSVERPDGSNFTLKIRSTKLEDSAMYFCASSARSDSYEQYFGPGTRLTVT.

The J gene is TRBJ2-7, the V gene TRBV5-1; D unclear. Germline V lookup: CDR1 SGHRS, CDR2 YFSETQ. Between the trimmed V and J ends, which lost 3 bases and 1 base, there was a span of 8 bases. CDR3 size: 13 residues. The chain's CDR3 is CASSSTTSYEQYF. In nucleotides, the CDR3 is TGCGCCAGCAGCTCGACAACTTCCTACGAGCAGTACTTC.

Comment on this clone: One end of the junction is discordant with germline, which a read error may explain. V usage is TRBV5-8 and J usage is TRBJ2-3; 11 nucleotides line up with TRBD1. Germline CDR1 reads SGHTS; CDR2 reads YDEGEE. This CDR3 comprises 14 residues. This chain's CDR3 is CGGARDRGTDTQYF. For the CDR3, the DNA is TGCGGGGGGGCCCGGGACAGGGGGACAGATACGCAGTATTTT.

This clone showed up just once. This chain uses TRBV27 with TRBJ1-6, with 7 bases fitting TRBD1. Trimming removed 3 bases from V and 5 bases from J; junction bases left unmatched: 7. The CDR3 spans 16 residues. Germline V gene data show CDR1 as MNHEY and CDR2 as SMNVEV (reference sequence). This CDR3 reads CASSFHRGPDNSPLHF. CDR3 sequence (DNA): TGTGCCAGCAGTTTCCACAGGGGACCAGATAATTCACCCCTCCACTTT.

The CDR3 sequence: CAAAGRGGTDTQYF. The CDR3 DNA reads as TGCGCCGCGGCGGGGAGGGGAGGCACAGATACGCAGTATTTT. This chain uses TRBV5-1 with TRBJ2-3; 7 bases fit TRBD2. Germline CDR1 SGHRS, CDR2 YFSETQ. J was trimmed by 1 base and V by 10 bases; bases with no gene match: 9. The CDR3 loop spans 14 amino acids. Combining the CDR3 with reference TRBV5-1 and TRBJ2-3 gives the whole variable domain KAGVTQTPRYLIKTRGQQVTLSCSPISGHRSVSWYQQTPGQGLQFLFEYFSETQRNKGNFPGRFSGRQFSNSRSEMNVSTLELGDSALYLCAAAGRGGTDTQYFGPGTRLTVL.

A note on this clone: This specimen includes other DNA sequences encoding the same CDR3. CDR3 sequence (DNA): TGTGCCAGCAGCCCGACAGGCCTCCAAGAGACCCAGTACTTC. Translation: CASSPTGLQETQYF. The genes are TRBV7-3 and TRBJ2-5; weak D call: TRBD1 (6 bases). The CDR3 spans 14 residues. Trimming left V 5 bases short and J 1 base short, with 11 bases between. Germline V gives CDR1 SGHTA, CDR2 FQGTGA.

The chain links TRBV4-2 to TRBJ2-2, with D unresolved. V lost 0 bases and J lost 3, with 14 bases in between. Germline loops: CDR1 LGHNA, CDR2 YNFKEQ. The CDR3 loop spans 17 amino acids. CDR3 in amino acids: CASSQDSGTTDTGELFF. CDR3 bases: TGTGCCAGCAGCCAAGATAGTGGCACCACCGACACCGGGGAGCTGTTTTTT.

The V gene is TRBV7-9, the J gene TRBJ1-1, with 7 bases matching TRBD1. The CDR3 totals 15 residues. V was pared by 6 bases and J by 1 base, with 8 bases of the junction left unmatched. Germline V gene lookup returns CDR1 SEHNR and CDR2 FQNEAQ (reference sequence). CDR3 sequence (DNA): TGTGCCAGCAGTTCCACAGGGGCCGAGAACACTGAAGCTTTCTTT. This sequence encodes CASSSTGAENTEAFF.

The genes are TRBV2 and TRBJ2-3; D is unresolved. CDR1 SNHLY and CDR2 FYNNEI come from the germline V gene. V lost 5 bases and J 0 bases, leaving 12 bases between the germline ends. CDR3 length: 15 amino acids. CDR3 loop: CASSSDAASTDTQYF. CDR3 in DNA: TGTGCCAGCAGTTCGGACGCCGCCAGCACAGATACGCAGTATTTT.